This T cell receptor beta chain was recorded in a study of blood T cell repertoires in COVID-19. Study at large: Sites across the United States, Italy and Spain contributed samples from acute and convalescent COVID-19.

This CDR3 is built from 15 residues. V was clipped by 6 bases and J by 5 bases; unmatched bases: 7. The germline CDR1 and CDR2 sequences are ENHRY and SYGVKD. Original data processing: Counts of nucleated cells, estimated from reference gene primer amplification, were obtained. Only in-frame clones appear in the TCRdb table, and some are missing; sequencing was by immunoSEQ multiplex PCR. That table furnishes V, J and clone size, whereas the DNA furnished D and trimming. Of around 100,000 clones in the sample, roughly 90% were seen once. Sample: peripheral blood. The receptor's source is a woman over 75 in a cohort sampled during active COVID-19. The rearrangement uses TRBV10-3 and TRBJ2-1; the match to TRBD1 covers 10 bases. The CDR3 coding sequence is TGTGCCATCAGCTCCGGGACAGGGGACGACAATGAGCAGTTCTTC. It translates to CAISSGTGDDNEQFF.